This T cell receptor beta chain was documented in a study of T cell repertoires in cytomegalovirus infection. Study-level information: Carrying CMV and the relevant HLA type showed in public TCR beta signatures. Overall study findings and caveats: In two of eight donors, the top clonotype was HLA-C-restricted CMV-specific.

TCRdb re-called the reads with MiXCR, one entry per CDR3 protein. Of approximately 910,000 distinct CDR3 sequences listed, roughly 30% are singletons. This clonotype has ten or more counts. The antigen is not known. Trimming took 3 bases from V and 6 from J, leaving 18 bases between them. This CDR3 is 15 amino acids long. Germline CDR1 SGHVS, CDR2 FQNEAQ. V gene TRBV7-8 combines with J gene TRBJ2-7; tentatively, D is TRBD1 or TRBD2 (6 bases each). The starting material was cultured CD8+ T cells from PBMCs, obtained from culture after CMV antigen stimulation. The TCR was taken from a human donor in good health (CMV status not recorded). Some clones in this sample may be carry-over from other donors' samples. The CDR3 spells CASSFQPTGTVEQYV. The CDR3 DNA follows: TGTGCCAGCAGCTTCCAACCTACAGGGACTGTCGAGCAGTACGTC.